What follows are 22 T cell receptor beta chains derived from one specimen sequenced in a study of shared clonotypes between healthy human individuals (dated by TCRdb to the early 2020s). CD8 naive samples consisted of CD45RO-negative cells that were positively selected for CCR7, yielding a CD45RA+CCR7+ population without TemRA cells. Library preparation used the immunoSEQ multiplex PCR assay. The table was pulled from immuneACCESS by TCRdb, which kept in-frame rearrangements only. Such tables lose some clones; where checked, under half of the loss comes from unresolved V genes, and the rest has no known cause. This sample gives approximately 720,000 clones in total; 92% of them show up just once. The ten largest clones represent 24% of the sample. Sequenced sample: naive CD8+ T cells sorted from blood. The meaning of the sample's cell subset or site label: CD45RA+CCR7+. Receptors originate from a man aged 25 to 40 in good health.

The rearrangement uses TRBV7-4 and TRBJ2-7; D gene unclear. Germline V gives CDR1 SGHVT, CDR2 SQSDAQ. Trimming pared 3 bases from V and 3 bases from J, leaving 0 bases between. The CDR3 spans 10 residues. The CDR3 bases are TGTGCCAGCAGCTTCTACGAGCAGTACTTC. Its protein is CASSFYEQYF.

The CDR3, as DNA: TGTGCCAGCAGCGACGGCTCCCACACCATTCAAGAGACCCAGTACTTC. Translated: CASSDGSHTIQETQYF. The chain recombines TRBV9 with TRBJ2-5; no firm D call. Trimming shortened V by 3 bases and J by 2 bases, and 17 bases separated the two germline ends. The CDR3 spans 16 residues. Germline CDR1 and CDR2: SGDLS and YYNGEE.

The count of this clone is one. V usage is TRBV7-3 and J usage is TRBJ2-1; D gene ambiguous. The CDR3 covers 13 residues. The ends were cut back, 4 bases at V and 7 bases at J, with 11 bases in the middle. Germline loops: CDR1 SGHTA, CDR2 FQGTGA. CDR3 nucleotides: TGTGCCAGCAGCTCCGGACCCTCAAATGAGCAGTTCTTC. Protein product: CASSSGPSNEQFF.

Written as DNA, the CDR3 is TGTGCCAGCAGCGTAGAAGCAGATATTTATCAGCCCCAGCATTTT. This translates into CASSVEADIYQPQHF. The chain is built from TRBV9 and TRBJ1-5, with D hard to call. CDR3 length equals 15 residues. The germline CDR1 and CDR2 sequences are SGDLS and YYNGEE. Between the trimmed V and J ends, which lost 0 bases and 5 bases, there was a span of 12 bases.

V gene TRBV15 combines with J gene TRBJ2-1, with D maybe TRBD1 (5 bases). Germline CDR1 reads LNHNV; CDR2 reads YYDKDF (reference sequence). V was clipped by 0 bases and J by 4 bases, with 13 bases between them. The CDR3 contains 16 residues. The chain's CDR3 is CATSREGRSSYNEQFF. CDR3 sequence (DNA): TGTGCCACCAGCAGAGAGGGGCGGTCATCATACAATGAGCAGTTCTTC.

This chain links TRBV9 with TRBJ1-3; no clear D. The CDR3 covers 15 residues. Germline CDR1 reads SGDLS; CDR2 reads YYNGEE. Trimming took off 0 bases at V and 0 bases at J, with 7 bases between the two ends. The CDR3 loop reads CASSVVGNSGNTIYF. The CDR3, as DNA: TGTGCCAGCAGCGTAGTGGGCAACTCTGGAAACACCATATATTTT. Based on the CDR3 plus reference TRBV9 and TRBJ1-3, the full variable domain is DSGVTQTPKHLITATGQRVTLRCSPRSGDLSVYWYQQSLDQGLQFLIQYYNGEERAKGNILERFSAQQFPDLHSELNLSSLELGDSALYFCASSVVGNSGNTIYFGEGSWLTVV.

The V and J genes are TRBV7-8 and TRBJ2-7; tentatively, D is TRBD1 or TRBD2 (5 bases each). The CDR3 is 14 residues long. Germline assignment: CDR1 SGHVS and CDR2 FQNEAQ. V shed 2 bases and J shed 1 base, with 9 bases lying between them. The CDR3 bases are TGTGCCAGCAGCTTATGGGACGTATCCTACGAGCAGTACTTC. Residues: CASSLWDVSYEQYF.

CDR3 DNA sequence: TGTGCCACCAGCAGAGAAAGACAGGAGAGGGACAAAAACATTCAGTACTTC. Translation: CATSRERQERDKNIQYF. This chain connects TRBV15 to TRBJ2-4, with a possible D match to TRBD1 (6 bases). The CDR3 is made up of 17 amino acids. V was pared by 0 bases and J by 3 bases, with 15 bases between. Germline CDR1 is LNHNV and CDR2 is YYDKDF (reference sequence).

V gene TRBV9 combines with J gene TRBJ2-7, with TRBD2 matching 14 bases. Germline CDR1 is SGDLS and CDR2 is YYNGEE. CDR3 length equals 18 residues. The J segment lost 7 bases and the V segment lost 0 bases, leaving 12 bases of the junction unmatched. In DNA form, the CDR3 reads TGTGCCAGCAGCGTAGCTCCGGGGACTAGCGGGAGATCATGGGAGCAGTACTTC. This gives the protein CASSVAPGTSGRSWEQYF.

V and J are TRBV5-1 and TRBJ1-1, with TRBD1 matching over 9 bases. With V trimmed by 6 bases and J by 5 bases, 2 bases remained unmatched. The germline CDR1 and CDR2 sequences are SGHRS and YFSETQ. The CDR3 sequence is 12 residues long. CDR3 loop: CASTTGGTEAFF. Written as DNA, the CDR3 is TGCGCCAGCACGACAGGGGGGACTGAAGCTTTCTTT. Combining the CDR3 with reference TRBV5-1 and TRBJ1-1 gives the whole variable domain KAGVTQTPRYLIKTRGQQVTLSCSPISGHRSVSWYQQTPGQGLQFLFEYFSETQRNKGNFPGRFSGRQFSNSRSEMNVSTLELGDSALYLCASTTGGTEAFFGQGTRLTVV.

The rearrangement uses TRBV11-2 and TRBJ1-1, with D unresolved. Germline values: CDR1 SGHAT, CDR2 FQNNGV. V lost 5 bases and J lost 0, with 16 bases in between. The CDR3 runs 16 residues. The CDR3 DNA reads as TGTGCCAGCAGCCCGAGCGGAAGGCTCATGAACACTGAAGCTTTCTTT. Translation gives CASSPSGRLMNTEAFF.

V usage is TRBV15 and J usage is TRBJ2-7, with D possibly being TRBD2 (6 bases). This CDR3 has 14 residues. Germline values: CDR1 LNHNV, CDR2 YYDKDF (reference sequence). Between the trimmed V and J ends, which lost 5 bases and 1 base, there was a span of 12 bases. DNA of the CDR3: TGTGCCACCAGCCCACGTGGGAGGTCCTACGAGCAGTACTTC. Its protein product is CATSPRGRSYEQYF.

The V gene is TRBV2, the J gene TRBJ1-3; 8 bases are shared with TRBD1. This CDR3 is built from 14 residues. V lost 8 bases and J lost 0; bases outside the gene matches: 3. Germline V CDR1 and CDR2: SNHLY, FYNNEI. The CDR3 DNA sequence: TGTGCCAGCCAGGGGGCCAACTCTGGAAACACCATATATTTT. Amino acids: CASQGANSGNTIYF.

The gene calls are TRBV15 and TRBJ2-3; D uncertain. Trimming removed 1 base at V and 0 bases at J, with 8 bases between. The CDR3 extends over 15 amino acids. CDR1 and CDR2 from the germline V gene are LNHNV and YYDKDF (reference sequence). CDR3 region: CATSRGARSTDTQYF. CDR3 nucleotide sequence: TGTGCCACCAGCAGAGGTGCCAGAAGCACAGATACGCAGTATTTT.

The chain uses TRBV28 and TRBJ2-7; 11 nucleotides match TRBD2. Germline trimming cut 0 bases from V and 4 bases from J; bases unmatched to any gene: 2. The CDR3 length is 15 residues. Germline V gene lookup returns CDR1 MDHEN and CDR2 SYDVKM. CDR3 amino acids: CASSLWPSGRYEQYF. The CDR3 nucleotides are TGTGCCAGCAGTTTATGGCCTAGCGGGAGGTACGAGCAGTACTTC.

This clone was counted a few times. The CDR3 reads CASSFLQYGYTF. Here the CDR3 DNA reads TGTGCCAGCAGCTTTTTACAGTACGGCTACACCTTC. The chain is built from TRBV5-6 and TRBJ1-2; D call uncertain. The CDR3 covers 12 residues. V shed 2 bases and J shed 8 bases, with 10 bases lying between them. Germline V gene sequence: CDR1 SGHDT, CDR2 YYEEEE.

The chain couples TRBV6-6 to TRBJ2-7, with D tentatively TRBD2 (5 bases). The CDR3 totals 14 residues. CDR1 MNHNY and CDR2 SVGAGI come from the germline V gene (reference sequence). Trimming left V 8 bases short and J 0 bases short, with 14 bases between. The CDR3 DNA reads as TGTGCCAGCCGGGATTACGCCCCCTCCTACGAGCAGTACTTC. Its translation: CASRDYAPSYEQYF.

CDR3 in amino acids: CASSLAWGTDNEQFF. CDR3 nucleotides: TGTGCCAGCAGCTTGGCCTGGGGCACCGACAATGAGCAGTTCTTC. V and J are TRBV5-4 and TRBJ2-1; possibly TRBD1 for D (5 bases). The CDR3 length is 15 residues. Trimming removed 0 bases at V and 5 bases at J, with 12 bases between. CDR1 is SGHNT, CDR2 YYREEE, per germline (reference sequence).

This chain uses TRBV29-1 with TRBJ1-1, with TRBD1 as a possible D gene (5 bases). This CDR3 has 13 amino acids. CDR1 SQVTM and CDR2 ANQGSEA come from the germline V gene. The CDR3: CNGGGHLNTEAFF. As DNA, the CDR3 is TGCAATGGAGGCGGACATCTGAACACTGAAGCTTTCTTT.

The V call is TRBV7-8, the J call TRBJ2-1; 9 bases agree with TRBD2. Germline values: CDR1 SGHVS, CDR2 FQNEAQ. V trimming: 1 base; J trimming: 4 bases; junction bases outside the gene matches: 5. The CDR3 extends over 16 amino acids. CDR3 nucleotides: TGTGCCAGCAGCTTAGTTTTTACTAGCGGGTACAATGAGCAGTTCTTC. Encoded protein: CASSLVFTSGYNEQFF. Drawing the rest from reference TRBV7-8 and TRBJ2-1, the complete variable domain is GAGVSQSPRYKVAKRGQDVALRCDPISGHVSLFWYQQALGQGPEFLTYFQNEAQLDKSGLPSDRFFAERPEGSVSTLKIQRTQQEDSAVYLCASSLVFTSGYNEQFFGPGTRLTVL.

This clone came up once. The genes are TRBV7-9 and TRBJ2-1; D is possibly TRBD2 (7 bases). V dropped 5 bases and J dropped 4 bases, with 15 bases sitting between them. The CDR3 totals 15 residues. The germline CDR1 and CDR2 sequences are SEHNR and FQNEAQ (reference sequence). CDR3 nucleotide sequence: TGTGCCAGCAGCCCCAAAGGGGGAGGGTACAATGAGCAGTTCTTC. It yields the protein CASSPKGGGYNEQFF.

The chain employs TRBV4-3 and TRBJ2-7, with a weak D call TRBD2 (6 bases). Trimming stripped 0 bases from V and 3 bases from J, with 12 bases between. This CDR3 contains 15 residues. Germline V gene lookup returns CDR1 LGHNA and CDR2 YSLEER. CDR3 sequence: CASSQERTTYYEQYF. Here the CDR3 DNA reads TGCGCCAGCAGCCAAGAAAGGACTACCTACTACGAGCAGTACTTC.